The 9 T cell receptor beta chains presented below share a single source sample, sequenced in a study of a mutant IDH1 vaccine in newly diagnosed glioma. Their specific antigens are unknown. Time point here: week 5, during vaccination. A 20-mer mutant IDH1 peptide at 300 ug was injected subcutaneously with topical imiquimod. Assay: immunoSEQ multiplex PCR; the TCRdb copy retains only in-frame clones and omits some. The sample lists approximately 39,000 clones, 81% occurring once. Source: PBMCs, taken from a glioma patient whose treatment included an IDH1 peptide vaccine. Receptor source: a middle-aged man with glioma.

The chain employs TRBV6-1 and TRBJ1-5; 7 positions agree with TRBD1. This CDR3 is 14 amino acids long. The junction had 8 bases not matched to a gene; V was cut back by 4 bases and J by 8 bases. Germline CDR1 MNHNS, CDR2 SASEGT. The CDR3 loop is CASSGRDSGKPQHF. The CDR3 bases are TGTGCCAGCAGTGGCCGGGACAGTGGAAAGCCCCAGCATTTT.

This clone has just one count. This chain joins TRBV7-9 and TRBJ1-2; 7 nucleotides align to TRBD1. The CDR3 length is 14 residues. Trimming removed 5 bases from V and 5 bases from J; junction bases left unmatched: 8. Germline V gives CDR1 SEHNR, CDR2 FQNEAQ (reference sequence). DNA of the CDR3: TGTGCCAGCAGCCCCGGGACAGCCTCTTATGGCTACACCTTC. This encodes CASSPGTASYGYTF.

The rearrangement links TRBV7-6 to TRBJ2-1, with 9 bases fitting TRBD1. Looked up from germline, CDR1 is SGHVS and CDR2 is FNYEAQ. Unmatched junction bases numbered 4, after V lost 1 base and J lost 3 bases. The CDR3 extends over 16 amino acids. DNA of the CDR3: TGTGCCAGCAGCTTAGAGGGGACAGGGCTCTACAATGAGCAGTTCTTC. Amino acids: CASSLEGTGLYNEQFF.

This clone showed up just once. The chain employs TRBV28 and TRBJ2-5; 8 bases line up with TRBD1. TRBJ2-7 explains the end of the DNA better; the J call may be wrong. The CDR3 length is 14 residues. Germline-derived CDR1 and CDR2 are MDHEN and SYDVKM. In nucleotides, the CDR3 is TGTGCCAGCAGTTTCGGCAGGGGGCGCTACGAGCAGTACTTC. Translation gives CASSFGRGRYEQYF.

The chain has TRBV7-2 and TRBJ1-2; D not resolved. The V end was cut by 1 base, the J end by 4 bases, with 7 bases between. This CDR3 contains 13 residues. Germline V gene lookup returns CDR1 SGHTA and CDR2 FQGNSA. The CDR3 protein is CASSLEVPYGYTF. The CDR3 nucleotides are TGTGCCAGCAGCTTAGAGGTCCCCTATGGCTACACCTTC. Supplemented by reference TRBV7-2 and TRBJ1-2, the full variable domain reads GAGVSQSPSNKVTEKGKDVELRCDPISGHTALYWYRQSLGQGLEFLIYFQGNSAPDKSGLPSDRFSAERTGGSVSTLTIQRTQQEDSAVYLCASSLEVPYGYTFGSGTRLTVV.

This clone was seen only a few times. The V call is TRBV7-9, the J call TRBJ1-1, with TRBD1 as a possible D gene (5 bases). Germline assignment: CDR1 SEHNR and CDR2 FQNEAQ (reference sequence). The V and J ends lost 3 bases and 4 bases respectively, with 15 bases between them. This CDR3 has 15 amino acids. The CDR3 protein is CASSLSNPRGTEAFF. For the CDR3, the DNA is TGTGCCAGCAGCTTGTCCAACCCAAGGGGCACTGAAGCTTTCTTT.

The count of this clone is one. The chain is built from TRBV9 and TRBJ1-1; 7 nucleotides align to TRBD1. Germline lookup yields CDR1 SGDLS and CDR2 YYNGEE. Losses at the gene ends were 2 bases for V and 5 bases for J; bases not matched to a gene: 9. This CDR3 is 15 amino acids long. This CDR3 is CASSVWTGGGTEAFF. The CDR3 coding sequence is TGTGCCAGCAGCGTTTGGACAGGAGGAGGAACTGAAGCTTTCTTT.

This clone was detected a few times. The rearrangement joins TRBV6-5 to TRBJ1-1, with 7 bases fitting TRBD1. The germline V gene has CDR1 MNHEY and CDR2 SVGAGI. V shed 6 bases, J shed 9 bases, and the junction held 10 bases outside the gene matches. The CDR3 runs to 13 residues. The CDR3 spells CASSRQGNSQAFF. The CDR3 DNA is TGTGCCAGCAGCAGACAGGGTAACAGCCAAGCTTTCTTT.

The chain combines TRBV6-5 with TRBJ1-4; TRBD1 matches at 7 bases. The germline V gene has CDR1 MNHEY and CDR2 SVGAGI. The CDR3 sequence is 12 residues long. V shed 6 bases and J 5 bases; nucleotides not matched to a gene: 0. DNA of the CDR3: TGTGCCAGCAGGACAGGGAATGAAAAACTGTTTTTT. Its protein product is CASRTGNEKLFF.